The 5 T cell receptor beta chains below all came from one sample that was sequenced in a study of identical twins. TCRdb reprocessed the 5' RACE reads with MiXCR, giving one entry per CDR3 protein. The sample includes 690,000 or so distinct CDR3 sequences, 6.1% seen only once; the top ten take roughly 2%. The specimen was naive T cells sorted from blood. These receptors were obtained from a man aged 18-30 years in good health.

There are many counts of this clonotype. V and J are TRBV7-2 and TRBJ2-7; no definite D call. This CDR3 is built from 11 residues. Germline V CDR1 and CDR2: SGHTA, FQGNSA. The V end lost 4 bases, the J end lost 3 bases, and 4 bases lay between the germline ends. In nucleotides, the CDR3 is TGTGCCAGCAGCTCACTCTACGAGCAGTACTTC. This codes for CASSSLYEQYF.

This clonotype was observed at least ten times. The chain is built from TRBV20-1 and TRBJ1-6; D is possibly TRBD1 (5 bases). CDR1 and CDR2 (germline): DFQATT, SNEGSKA (reference sequence). The V and J ends lost 2 bases and 2 bases respectively, with 13 bases between them. The CDR3 spans 16 residues. CDR3 coding DNA: TGCAGTGCTAGATGGGGGGAGGCACCCTATAATTCACCCCTCCACTTT. It translates to CSARWGEAPYNSPLHF.

This clonotype was detected a few times. The chain recombines TRBV2 with TRBJ1-2; 9 nucleotides line up with TRBD1. V gave up 4 bases and J gave up 4 bases; unmatched junction bases: 7. This CDR3 contains 15 residues. Germline CDR1 is SNHLY and CDR2 is FYNNEI. The DNA for the CDR3 is TGTGCCAGCAGTGGCCGGGACAGGGAAGGCTATGGCTACACCTTC. Amino acid sequence: CASSGRDREGYGYTF.

This clonotype showed up just a few times. V and J are TRBV19 and TRBJ2-7, with D hard to call. Germline V lookup: CDR1 LNHDA, CDR2 SQIVND (reference sequence). The CDR3 covers 13 residues. The V end was cut by 5 bases, the J end by 3 bases, with 11 bases between. The DNA of the CDR3 is TGTGCCAGTAGTCCTGCCGTGGGCTACGAGCAGTACGTC. It translates to CASSPAVGYEQYV.

This clonotype was seen only a few times. The chain recombines TRBV5-1 with TRBJ1-2; D is perhaps TRBD1 (6 bases). The germline V gene encodes CDR1 SGHRS and CDR2 YFSETQ. The CDR3 totals 13 residues. V lost 7 bases to trimming and J lost 3 bases, with 13 bases between them. The CDR3 DNA is TGCGCCAGCGACGGGGGCGCGGACTATGGCTACACCTTC. It encodes CASDGGADYGYTF.